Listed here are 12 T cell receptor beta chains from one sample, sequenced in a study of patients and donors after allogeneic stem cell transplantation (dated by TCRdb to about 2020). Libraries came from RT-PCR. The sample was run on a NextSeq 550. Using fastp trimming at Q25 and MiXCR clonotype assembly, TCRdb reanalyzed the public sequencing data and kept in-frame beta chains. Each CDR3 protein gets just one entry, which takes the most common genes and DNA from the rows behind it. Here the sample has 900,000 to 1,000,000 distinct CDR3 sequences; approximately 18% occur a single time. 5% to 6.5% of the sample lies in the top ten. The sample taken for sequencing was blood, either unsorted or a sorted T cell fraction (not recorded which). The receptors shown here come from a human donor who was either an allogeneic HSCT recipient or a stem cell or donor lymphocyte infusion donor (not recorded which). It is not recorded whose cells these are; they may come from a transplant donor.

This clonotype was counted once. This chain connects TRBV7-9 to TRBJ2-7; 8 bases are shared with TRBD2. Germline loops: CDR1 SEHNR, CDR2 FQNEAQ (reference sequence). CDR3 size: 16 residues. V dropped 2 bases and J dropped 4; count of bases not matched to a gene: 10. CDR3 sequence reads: CASSLPPGGGLYEQYF. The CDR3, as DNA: TGTGCCAGCAGCTTACCCCCGGGAGGGGGTCTATACGAGCAGTACTTC.

The CDR3 here is CASSQDLVARQYF. CDR3 sequence (DNA): TGCGCCAGCAGCCAAGATCTTGTAGCCCGGCAGTACTTC. The chain joins TRBV4-3 to TRBJ2-7, with no clear D. Germline V gene lookup returns CDR1 LGHNA and CDR2 YSLEER. Deletions cut 0 bases from V and 9 bases from J, with 12 bases between. This CDR3 contains 13 residues.

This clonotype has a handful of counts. CDR3 amino acids: CATSSSNSPLHF. CDR3 coding DNA: TGTGCCACCAGCAGCTCAAATTCACCCCTCCACTTT. J is TRBJ1-6 and V is TRBV15, with no clear D. Looked up from germline, CDR1 is LNHNV and CDR2 is YYDKDF (reference sequence). V shed 3 bases and J shed 7 bases, with 4 bases lying between them. The length of the CDR3 is 12 residues.

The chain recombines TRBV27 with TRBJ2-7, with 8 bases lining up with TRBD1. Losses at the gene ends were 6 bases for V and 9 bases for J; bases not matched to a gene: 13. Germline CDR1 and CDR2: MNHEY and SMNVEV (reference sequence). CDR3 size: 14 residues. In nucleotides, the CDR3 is TGTGCCAGCAGCATAGACAGGGGAAAAACAGCGCAGTACTTC. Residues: CASSIDRGKTAQYF.

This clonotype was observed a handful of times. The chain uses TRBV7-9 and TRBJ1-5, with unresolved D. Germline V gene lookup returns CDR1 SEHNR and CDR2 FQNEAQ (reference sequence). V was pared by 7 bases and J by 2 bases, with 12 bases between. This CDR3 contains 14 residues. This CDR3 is CASTSDAGNQPQHF. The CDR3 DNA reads TGTGCCAGCACCTCCGATGCAGGCAATCAGCCCCAGCATTTT.

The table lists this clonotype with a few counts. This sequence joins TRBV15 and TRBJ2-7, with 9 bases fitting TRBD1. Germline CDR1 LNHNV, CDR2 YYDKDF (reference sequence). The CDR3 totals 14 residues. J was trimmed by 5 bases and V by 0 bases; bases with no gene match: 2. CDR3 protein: CATSRDNRGHEQYF. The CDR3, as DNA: TGTGCCACCAGCAGAGATAACAGGGGGCACGAGCAGTACTTC. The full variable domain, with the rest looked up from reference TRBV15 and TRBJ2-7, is DAMVIQNPRYQVTQFGKPVTLSCSQTLNHNVMYWYQQKSSQAPKLLFHYYDKDFNNEADTPDNFQSRRPNTSFCFLDIRSPGLGDTAMYLCATSRDNRGHEQYFGPGTRLTVT.

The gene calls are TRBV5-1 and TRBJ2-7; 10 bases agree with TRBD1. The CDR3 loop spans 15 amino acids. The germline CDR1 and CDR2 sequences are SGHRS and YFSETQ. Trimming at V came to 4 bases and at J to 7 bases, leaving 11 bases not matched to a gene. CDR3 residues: CASSIMGQGRGEQYF. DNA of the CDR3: TGCGCCAGCAGCATAATGGGACAGGGGAGAGGAGAGCAGTACTTC.

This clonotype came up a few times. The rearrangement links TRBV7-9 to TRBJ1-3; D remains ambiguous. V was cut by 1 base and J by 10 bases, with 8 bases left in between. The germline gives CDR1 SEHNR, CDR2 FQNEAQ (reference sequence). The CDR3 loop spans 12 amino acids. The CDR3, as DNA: TGTGCCAGCAGCTTAGAGGGTCTAACCATATATTTT. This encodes CASSLEGLTIYF.

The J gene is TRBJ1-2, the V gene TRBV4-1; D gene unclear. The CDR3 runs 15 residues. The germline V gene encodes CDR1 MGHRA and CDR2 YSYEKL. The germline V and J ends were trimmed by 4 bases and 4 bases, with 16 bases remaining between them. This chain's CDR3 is CASSPRVSSGYGYTF. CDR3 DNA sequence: TGCGCCAGCAGCCCGAGGGTCTCTAGCGGCTATGGCTACACCTTC.

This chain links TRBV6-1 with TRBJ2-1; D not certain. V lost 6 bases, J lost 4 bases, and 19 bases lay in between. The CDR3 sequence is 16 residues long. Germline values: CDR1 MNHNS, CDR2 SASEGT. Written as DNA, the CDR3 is TGTGCCAGCAGATGGACGATCGACGGATCTTACAATGAGCAGTTCTTC. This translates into CASRWTIDGSYNEQFF.

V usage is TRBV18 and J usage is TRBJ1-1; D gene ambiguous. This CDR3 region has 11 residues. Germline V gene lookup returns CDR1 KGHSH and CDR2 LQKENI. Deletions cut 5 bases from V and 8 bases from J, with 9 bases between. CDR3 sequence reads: CASSIQVEAFF. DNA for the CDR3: TGTGCCAGCTCAATCCAGGTCGAAGCTTTCTTT.

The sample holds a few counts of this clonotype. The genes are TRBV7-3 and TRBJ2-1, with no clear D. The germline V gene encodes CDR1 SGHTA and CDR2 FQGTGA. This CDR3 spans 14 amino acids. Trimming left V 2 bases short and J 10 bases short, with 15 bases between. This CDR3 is CASSLSPSFREQFF. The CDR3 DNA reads TGTGCCAGCAGCTTATCCCCCTCATTTCGAGAGCAGTTCTTC. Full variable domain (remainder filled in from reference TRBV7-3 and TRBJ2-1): GAGVSQTPSNKVTEKGKYVELRCDPISGHTALYWYRQSLGQGPEFLIYFQGTGAADDSGLPNDRFFAVRPEGSVSTLKIQRTERGDSAVYLCASSLSPSFREQFFGPGTRLTVL.